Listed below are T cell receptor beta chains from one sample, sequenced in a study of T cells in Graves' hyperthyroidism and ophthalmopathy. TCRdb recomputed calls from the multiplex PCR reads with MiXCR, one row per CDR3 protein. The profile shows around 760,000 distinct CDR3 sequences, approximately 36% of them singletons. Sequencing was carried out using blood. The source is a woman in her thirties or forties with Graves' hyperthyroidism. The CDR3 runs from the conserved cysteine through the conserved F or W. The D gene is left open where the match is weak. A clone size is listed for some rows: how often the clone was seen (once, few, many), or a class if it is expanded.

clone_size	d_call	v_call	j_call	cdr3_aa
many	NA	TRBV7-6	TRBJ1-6	CASSPVGGGPLHF
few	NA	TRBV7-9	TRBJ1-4	CASSSWDKTFEKLFF
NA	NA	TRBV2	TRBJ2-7	CASRPDEGSSYEQYF
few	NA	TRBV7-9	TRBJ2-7	CASSPRDTIYEQYF
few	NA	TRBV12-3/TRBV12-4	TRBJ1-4	CASSFGGLAGPNEKLFF
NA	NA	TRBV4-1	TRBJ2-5	CASSQDLVHQETQYF
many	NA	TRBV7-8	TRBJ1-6	CASSPGSSYNSPLHF
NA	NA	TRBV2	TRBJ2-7	CAPWGSYEQYF
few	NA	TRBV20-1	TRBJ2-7	CSARESRGGAYEQYF
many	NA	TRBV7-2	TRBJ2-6	CASSLEGRSGANVLTF
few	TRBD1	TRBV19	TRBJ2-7	CASSFGQGEQYF
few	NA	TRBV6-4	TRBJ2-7	CASRTHDRSYEQYF
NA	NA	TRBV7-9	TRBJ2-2	CASSPRGGSGTGELFF
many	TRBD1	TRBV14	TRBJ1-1	CASSHGTGTEAFF
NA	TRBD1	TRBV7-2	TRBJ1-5	CASSYRGQGTGQPQHF
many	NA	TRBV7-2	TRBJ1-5	CASSFRSQGSPQHF
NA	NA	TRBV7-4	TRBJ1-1	CASSQGGRHTEAFF
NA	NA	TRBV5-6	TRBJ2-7	CASSSGTARTLYEQYF
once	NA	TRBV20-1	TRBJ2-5	CSAPGSGGRGDTQYF
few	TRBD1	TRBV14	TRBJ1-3	CASSQGTGTLHSGNTIYF
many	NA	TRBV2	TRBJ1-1	CASSRETSMNTEAFF
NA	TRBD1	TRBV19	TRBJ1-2	CASWGRTGDGYTF
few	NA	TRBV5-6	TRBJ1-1	CASSQAGRGRGSEAFF
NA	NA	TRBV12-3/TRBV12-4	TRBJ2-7	CASSYSTGYFF
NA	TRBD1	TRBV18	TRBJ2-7	CATGARDSSYEQYF
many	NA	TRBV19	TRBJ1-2	CASSWTAYGYTF
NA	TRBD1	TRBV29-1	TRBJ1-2	CSVCPGQGSYGYTF
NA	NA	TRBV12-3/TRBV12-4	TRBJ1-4	CAISYSSVRNEKLFF
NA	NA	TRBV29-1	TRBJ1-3	CSVARTEGNSGNTIYF
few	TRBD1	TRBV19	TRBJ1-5	CASSNPRTGFNQPQHF
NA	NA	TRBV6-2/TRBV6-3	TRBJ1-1	CASSRLQQNTEAFF
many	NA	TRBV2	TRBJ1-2	CASTTTESGYTF
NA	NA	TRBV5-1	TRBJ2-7	CASSQGLILGVDEQYF
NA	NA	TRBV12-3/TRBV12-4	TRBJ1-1	CASSSRPGGAFF
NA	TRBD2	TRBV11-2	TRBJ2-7	CASTSLSGGRAYYEQYF
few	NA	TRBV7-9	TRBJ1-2	CASSRDRYYGYTF
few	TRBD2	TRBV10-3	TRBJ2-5	CAIGPLAGGGYQETQYF
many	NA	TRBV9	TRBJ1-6	CASSVEEGLNSPLHF
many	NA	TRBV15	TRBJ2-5	CATSRPDSPEQETQYF
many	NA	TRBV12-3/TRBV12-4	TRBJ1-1	CASARQLDTEAFF
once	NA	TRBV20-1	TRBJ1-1	CSAMTSGGEGTEAFF